This TCR beta chain came from a study of blood T cells in healthy people across ages. To note about this clonotype: The antigen is undetermined.

Study results and limitations: Comparison with aged donors showed that long-lived donors had more naive CD4+ cells and higher diversity.

Then a second PCR, running roughly 6 to 12 cycles, was carried out with a sample-barcoded 5' primer and a J-beta primer mix. Every single cDNA molecule received a tag from a template-switch adaptor with 12 random nucleotides. MiXCR was run by TCRdb on the 5' RACE reads, yielding one entry per CDR3 protein. The sample has around 940,000 distinct CDR3 sequences, 45% to 60% seen once. Germline assignment: CDR1 SNHLY and CDR2 FYNNEI. This CDR3 has 18 residues. V dropped 1 base and J dropped 4 bases, with 20 bases sitting between them. This chain connects TRBV2 to TRBJ2-1; D is unclear. What was sequenced was blood. This TCR came from a woman aged 55-70 years in good health. The CDR3, as DNA: TGTGCCAGCAGTGAAGAACTGGGCAGTCCTAACGAGTACAATGAGCAGTTCTTC. This codes for CASSEELGSPNEYNEQFF.